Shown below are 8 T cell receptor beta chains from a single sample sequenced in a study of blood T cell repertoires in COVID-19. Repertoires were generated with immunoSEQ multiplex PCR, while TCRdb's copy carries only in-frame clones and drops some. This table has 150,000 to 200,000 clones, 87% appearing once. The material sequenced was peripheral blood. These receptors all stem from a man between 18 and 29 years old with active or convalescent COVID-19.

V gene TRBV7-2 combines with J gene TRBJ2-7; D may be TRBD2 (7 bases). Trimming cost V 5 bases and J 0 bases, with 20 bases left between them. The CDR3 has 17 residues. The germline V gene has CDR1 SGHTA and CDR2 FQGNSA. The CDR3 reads CASSLSGGGGSSYEQYF. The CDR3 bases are TGTGCCAGCAGCCTATCTGGGGGGGGCGGGAGCTCCTACGAGCAGTACTTC.

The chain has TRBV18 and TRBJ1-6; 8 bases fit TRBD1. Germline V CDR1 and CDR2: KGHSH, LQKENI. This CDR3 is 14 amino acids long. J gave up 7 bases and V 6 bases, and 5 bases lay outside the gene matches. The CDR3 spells CASSPDRENSPLHF. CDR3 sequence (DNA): TGTGCCAGCTCTCCGGACAGGGAGAATTCACCCCTCCACTTT.

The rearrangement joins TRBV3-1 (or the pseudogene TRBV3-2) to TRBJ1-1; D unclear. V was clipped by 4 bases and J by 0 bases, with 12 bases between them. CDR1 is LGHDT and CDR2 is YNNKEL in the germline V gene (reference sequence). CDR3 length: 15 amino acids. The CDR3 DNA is TGTGCCAGCAGCCCCAGGTCTCTGATGAACACTGAAGCTTTCTTT. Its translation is CASSPRSLMNTEAFF.

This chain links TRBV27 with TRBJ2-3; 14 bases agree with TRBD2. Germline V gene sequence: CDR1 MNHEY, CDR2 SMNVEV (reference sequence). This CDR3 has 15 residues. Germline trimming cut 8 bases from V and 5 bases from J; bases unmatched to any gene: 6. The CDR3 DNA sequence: TGTGCCAGCGTGACTAGCGGGGGGGCTGGAGATACGCAGTATTTT. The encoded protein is CASVTSGGAGDTQYF.

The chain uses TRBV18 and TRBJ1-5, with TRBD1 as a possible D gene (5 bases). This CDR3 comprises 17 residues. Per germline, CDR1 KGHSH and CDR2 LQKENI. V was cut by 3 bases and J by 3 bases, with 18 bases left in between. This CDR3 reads CASSPNKNGGVNQPQHF. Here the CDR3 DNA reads TGTGCCAGCTCACCCAATAAGAACGGGGGGGTCAATCAGCCCCAGCATTTT.

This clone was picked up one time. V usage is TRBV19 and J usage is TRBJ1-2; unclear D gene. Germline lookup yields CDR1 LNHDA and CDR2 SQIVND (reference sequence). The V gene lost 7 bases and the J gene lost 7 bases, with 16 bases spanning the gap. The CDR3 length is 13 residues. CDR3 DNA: TGTGCCAGTACCCGGACGGCAAGCGGTGGCTACACCTTC. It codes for CASTRTASGGYTF.

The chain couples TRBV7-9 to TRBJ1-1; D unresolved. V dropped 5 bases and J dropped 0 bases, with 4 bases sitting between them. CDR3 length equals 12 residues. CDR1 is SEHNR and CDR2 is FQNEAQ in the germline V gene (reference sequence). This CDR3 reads CASSPMNTEAFF. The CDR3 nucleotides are TGTGCCAGCAGCCCAATGAACACTGAAGCTTTCTTT. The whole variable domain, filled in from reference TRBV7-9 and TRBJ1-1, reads DTGVSQNPRHKITKRGQNVTFRCDPISEHNRLYWYRQTLGQGPEFLTYFQNEAQLEKSRLLSDRFSAERPKGSFSTLEIQRTEQGDSAMYLCASSPMNTEAFFGQGTRLTVV.

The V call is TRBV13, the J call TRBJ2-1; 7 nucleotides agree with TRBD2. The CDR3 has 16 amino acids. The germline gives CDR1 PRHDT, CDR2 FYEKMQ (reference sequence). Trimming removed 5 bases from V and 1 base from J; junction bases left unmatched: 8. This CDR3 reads CASSGGSGISYNEQFF. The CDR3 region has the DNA TGTGCCAGCAGCGGGGGGAGCGGGATATCCTACAATGAGCAGTTCTTC.